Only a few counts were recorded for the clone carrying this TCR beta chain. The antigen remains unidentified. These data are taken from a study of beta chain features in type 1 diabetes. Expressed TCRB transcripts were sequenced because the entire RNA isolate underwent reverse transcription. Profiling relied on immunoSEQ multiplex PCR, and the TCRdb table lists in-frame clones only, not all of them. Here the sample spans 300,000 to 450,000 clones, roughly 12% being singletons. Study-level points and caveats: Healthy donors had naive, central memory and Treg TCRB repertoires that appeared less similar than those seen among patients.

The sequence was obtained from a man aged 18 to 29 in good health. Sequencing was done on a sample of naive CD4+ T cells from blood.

The CDR3 bases are TGTGCCAGCAGCGTACAGGGGGCGAGCACTGAAGCTTTCTTT. It translates to CASSVQGASTEAFF. The chain joins TRBV9 to TRBJ1-1, with 8 bases identical to TRBD1. CDR3 size: 14 residues. Unmatched junction bases numbered 3, after V lost 1 base and J lost 4 bases. Germline V CDR1 and CDR2: SGDLS, YYNGEE.